This T cell receptor (beta chain) was recovered during a study of T cells in Graves' hyperthyroidism and ophthalmopathy. This clonotype appeared many times. The antigen is undetermined. There were TCR beta CDR3 regions amplified from RNA transcripts. RT-PCR in the first round (using the HTBI primer set) targeted the TCR CDR3. One entry per CDR3 protein results from TCRdb running MiXCR on the multiplex PCR reads. Of more than 350,000 distinct CDR3 sequences in the sample, roughly 15% were seen once. Study-wide results and limits: Blood also carried most thyroid clonotypes expanded above 0.001.

Deletions cut 2 bases from V and 9 bases from J, with 14 bases between. In germline, CDR1 is SNHLY, CDR2 FYNNEI. The length of the CDR3 is 14 residues. The TCR was taken from a woman aged 60-70 years with Graves' ophthalmopathy. Source material: blood. The chain is built from TRBV2 and TRBJ2-1; tentatively, D is TRBD2 (5 bases). The CDR3 reads CASSEQSSRTEQFF. For the CDR3, the DNA is TGTGCCAGCAGTGAACAGTCTAGCCGGACTGAGCAGTTCTTC. The entire variable domain, with the rest obtained from reference TRBV2 and TRBJ2-1, is as follows: EPEVTQTPSHQVTQMGQEVILRCVPISNHLYFYWYRQILGQKVEFLVSFYNNEISEKSEIFDDQFSVERPDGSNFTLKIRSTKLEDSAMYFCASSEQSSRTEQFFGPGTRLTVL.